One sample yielded the 19 T cell receptor beta chains listed below, sequenced in a study of blood T cells in healthy people across ages. A second roughly 7 to 11 cycle PCR used barcoded and J-beta primers. Using its own MiXCR run on the 5' RACE reads, TCRdb lists one record per CDR3 protein. The sample contains 1,500,000 or so distinct CDR3 sequences, less than 45% of which appear only once. Sequencing input: blood. Every receptor here comes from a woman in her late teens or twenties in good health.

V gene TRBV5-1 combines with J gene TRBJ2-5; D is ambiguous. The CDR3 has 11 amino acids. Germline loops: CDR1 SGHRS, CDR2 YFSETQ. Between the trimmed V and J ends, which lost 0 bases and 7 bases, there was a span of 4 bases. CDR3 sequence: CASSLDTTQYF. CDR3 nucleotide sequence: TGCGCCAGCAGCTTGGATACGACCCAGTACTTC.

The V and J genes are TRBV7-9 and TRBJ2-5; D is tentatively TRBD1 or TRBD2 (5 bases each). With 0 bases removed from V and 5 bases from J, the gap between germline ends came to 19 bases. CDR3 length: 17 amino acids. Germline-derived CDR1 and CDR2 are SEHNR and FQNEAQ (reference sequence). CDR3 region: CASSLAGHGDLFETQYF. The DNA for the CDR3 is TGTGCCAGCAGCTTAGCCGGTCACGGGGACCTGTTCGAGACCCAGTACTTC. The variable domain in full, completed from reference TRBV7-9 and TRBJ2-5, reads DTGVSQNPRHKITKRGQNVTFRCDPISEHNRLYWYRQTLGQGPEFLTYFQNEAQLEKSRLLSDRFSAERPKGSFSTLEIQRTEQGDSAMYLCASSLAGHGDLFETQYFGPGTRLLVL.

The rearrangement joins TRBV28 to TRBJ1-2; 8 bases fit TRBD1. Germline V lookup: CDR1 MDHEN, CDR2 SYDVKM. The CDR3 sequence is 14 residues long. With 9 bases clipped from V and 2 bases from J, the junction kept 8 bases outside the gene matches. The CDR3 spells CASLADRDNYGYTF. CDR3 DNA: TGTGCCAGTCTAGCGGACAGGGACAACTATGGCTACACCTTC.

This clonotype was seen at least ten times. Written as DNA, the CDR3 is TGTGCCAGCAGTACCACTAGCGGGGGATACAATGAGCAGTTCTTC. Protein sequence: CASSTTSGGYNEQFF. The chain combines TRBV6-2 or TRBV6-3 with TRBJ2-1, with 11 bases lining up with TRBD2. V shed 5 bases, J shed 4 bases, and the junction held 4 bases outside the gene matches. The CDR3 totals 15 residues. Per germline, CDR1 MNHEY and CDR2 SVGEGT.

This clonotype was observed at least ten times. The gene calls are TRBV29-1 and TRBJ2-1, with 7 bases lining up with TRBD1. V shed 3 bases and J 4 bases; nucleotides not matched to a gene: 9. The CDR3 is 15 amino acids. CDR1 and CDR2 from the germline V gene are SQVTM and ANQGSEA. Written as DNA, the CDR3 is TGCAGCGTTGAGCGACAGGGAATCAGGTACAATGAGCAGTTCTTC. It specifies CSVERQGIRYNEQFF.

The chain links TRBV28 to TRBJ2-7, with D perhaps matching TRBD1 or TRBD2 (6 bases each). This CDR3 spans 14 amino acids. V lost 6 bases and J lost 7, with 19 bases in between. From germline, CDR1 is MDHEN and CDR2 SYDVKM. CDR3 nucleotides: TGTGCCAGCAGCAAACAGGGAGGCCTTAGAGAGCAGTACTTC. Translating gives CASSKQGGLREQYF. The full variable domain, rest sourced from reference TRBV28 and TRBJ2-7, is DVKVTQSSRYLVKRTGEKVFLECVQDMDHENMFWYRQDPGLGLRLIYFSYDVKMKEKGDIPEGYSVSREKKERFSLILESASTNQTSMYLCASSKQGGLREQYFGPGTRLTVT.

This clonotype was detected only a few times. The genes are TRBV7-2 and TRBJ2-3, with 8 bases identical to TRBD1. The ends lost 5 bases at V and 2 bases at J; junction bases unmatched: 3. Per germline, CDR1 SGHTA and CDR2 FQGNSA. The CDR3 has 14 amino acids. The CDR3 nucleotides read TGTGCCAGCAGCCCGCAGGGGGCCACAGATACGCAGTATTTT. Translation: CASSPQGATDTQYF.

The CDR3 reads CASSLAHLGTDTQYF. Here the CDR3 DNA reads TGTGCCAGCAGCTTAGCGCACCTCGGGACAGATACGCAGTATTTT. The chain employs TRBV7-8 and TRBJ2-3; D remains unclear. The ends were cut back, 0 bases at V and 3 bases at J, with 10 bases in the middle. Germline V gene sequence: CDR1 SGHVS, CDR2 FQNEAQ. CDR3 size: 15 residues.

The rearrangement links TRBV20-1 to TRBJ2-2; TRBD1 matches at 10 bases. Losses at the gene ends were 0 bases for V and 7 bases for J; bases not matched to a gene: 8. Germline V gene lookup returns CDR1 DFQATT and CDR2 SNEGSKA (reference sequence). This CDR3 spans 16 amino acids. CDR3 sequence reads: CSARDHGTGEVGELFF. For the CDR3, the DNA is TGCAGTGCTAGAGATCATGGGACAGGGGAGGTCGGGGAGCTGTTTTTT.

This clonotype was seen only a few times. This chain joins TRBV24-1 and TRBJ2-2, with D tentatively TRBD1 (6 bases). Germline V gene sequence: CDR1 KGHDR, CDR2 SFDVKD. Trimming left V 2 bases short and J 0 bases short, with 12 bases between. The CDR3 has 17 amino acids. This chain's CDR3 is CATSDYSTGSNTGELFF. The DNA of the CDR3 is TGTGCCACCAGTGATTACTCGACAGGATCGAACACCGGGGAGCTGTTTTTT.

Details on this clonotype: One junction end does not reproduce the germline sequence, and a read error may be involved. This sequence joins TRBV7-9 and TRBJ2-3; 11 nucleotides match TRBD2. CDR3 size: 16 residues. Germline CDR1 and CDR2: SEHNR and FQNEAQ (reference sequence). This CDR3 reads CASSSGLAESTDTPYF. As DNA, the CDR3 is TGTGCCAGCAGCTCGGGACTAGCGGAAAGCACAGATACGCCGTATTTT. Based on the CDR3 plus reference TRBV7-9 and TRBJ2-3, the full variable domain is DTGVSQNPRHKITKRGQNVTFRCDPISEHNRLYWYRQTLGQGPEFLTYFQNEAQLEKSRLLSDRFSAERPKGSFSTLEIQRTEQGDSAMYLCASSSGLAESTDTPYFGPGTRLTVL.

The table lists this clonotype with a count of one. The rearrangement joins TRBV5-1 to TRBJ2-4; 13 bases align to TRBD2. The tail of the sequence fits TRBJ2-7 better, so the J call may be wrong. Germline V lookup: CDR1 SGHRS, CDR2 YFSETQ. CDR3 length: 18 amino acids. This chain's CDR3 is CASSLGPHGLAGEYEQYF. The CDR3 DNA reads as TGCGCCAGCAGCTTGGGACCCCACGGACTAGCGGGGGAGTACGAGCAGTACTTC.

This clonotype turned up a few times. The genes are TRBV6-5 and TRBJ2-1, with TRBD1 as a possible D gene (6 bases). Germline lookup yields CDR1 MNHEY and CDR2 SVGAGI. V lost 6 bases and J lost 14, with 17 bases in between. The CDR3 consists of 12 residues. CDR3 region: CASSYGSGEEFF. The CDR3 region has the DNA TGTGCCAGCAGCTATGGCTCAGGGGAAGAGTTCTTC.

This clonotype is a singleton in its sample. The J gene is TRBJ2-5, the V gene TRBV20-1, with D possibly matching TRBD2 (5 bases). The CDR3 has 12 amino acids. V was shortened by 4 bases and J by 1 base, with 7 bases between the two germline ends. The germline gives CDR1 DFQATT, CDR2 SNEGSKA (reference sequence). The CDR3, as DNA: TGCAGTGCTAACGGGGTCCAAGAGACCCAGTACTTC. The encoded protein is CSANGVQETQYF.

This clonotype was observed many times. J is TRBJ2-7 and V is TRBV5-1; a possible D gene is TRBD1 (6 bases). The V gene's germline CDR1 is SGHRS and CDR2 YFSETQ. V was cut by 0 bases and J by 2 bases, with 9 bases left in between. The CDR3 has 14 amino acids. The CDR3 bases are TGCGCCAGCAGCTTGGTACAGGGTACCTACGAGCAGTACTTC. As protein: CASSLVQGTYEQYF.

This chain uses TRBV2 with TRBJ1-1, with a tentative D call TRBD1 (5 bases). The germline V gene encodes CDR1 SNHLY and CDR2 FYNNEI. The CDR3 covers 15 residues. The ends were cut back, 3 bases at V and 6 bases at J, with 17 bases in the middle. CDR3 region: CASSDPAGDAAEAFF. Written as DNA, the CDR3 is TGTGCCAGCAGTGACCCCGCGGGGGATGCAGCTGAAGCTTTCTTT.

This clonotype was seen a few times. Here the CDR3 reads CSVGTHKRLPYEQYF. Written as DNA, the CDR3 is TGCAGCGTTGGCACCCACAAGCGGCTCCCCTACGAGCAGTACTTC. The rearrangement uses TRBV29-1 and TRBJ2-7; a weak D match, TRBD2 (5 bases). V lost 4 bases, J lost 2 bases, and 18 bases lay in between. The CDR3 consists of 15 residues. CDR1 is SQVTM, CDR2 ANQGSEA, per germline.

As for this clonotype: With a far larger clone one base away, a read error is the likely cause. V is TRBV3-1 and J is TRBJ2-7, with 10 positions matching TRBD2. This CDR3 has 14 amino acids. Germline CDR1 is LGHDT and CDR2 is YNNKEL (reference sequence). The CDR3 spells CASSRTSGSYEQCF. CDR3 coding DNA: TGTGCCAGCAGCCGGACTAGCGGCTCCTACGAGCAGTGCTTC.

This clonotype appeared a few times. The chain uses TRBV28 and TRBJ2-3; D is uncertain. The CDR3 runs 15 residues. Germline CDR1 is MDHEN and CDR2 is SYDVKM. Trimming pared 4 bases from V and 1 base from J, leaving 12 bases between. The CDR3 DNA sequence: TGTGCCAGCAGTTCCCCCTCCCGGGGCACAGATACGCAGTATTTT. It specifies CASSSPSRGTDTQYF.